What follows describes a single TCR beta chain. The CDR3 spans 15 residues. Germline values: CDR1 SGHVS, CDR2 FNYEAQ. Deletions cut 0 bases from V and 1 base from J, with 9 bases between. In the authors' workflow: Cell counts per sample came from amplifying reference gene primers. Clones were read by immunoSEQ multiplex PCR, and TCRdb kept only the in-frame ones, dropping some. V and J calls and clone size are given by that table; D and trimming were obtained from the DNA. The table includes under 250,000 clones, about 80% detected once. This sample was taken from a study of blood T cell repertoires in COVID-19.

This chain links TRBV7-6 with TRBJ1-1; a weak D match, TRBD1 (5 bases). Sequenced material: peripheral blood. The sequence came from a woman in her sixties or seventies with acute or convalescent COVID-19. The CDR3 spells CASSLAQGKNTEAFF. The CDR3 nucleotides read TGTGCCAGCAGCTTAGCGCAGGGTAAGAACACTGAAGCTTTCTTT.